What follows describes a single TCR beta chain. PCR amplification relied on 60 Vbeta primers (plus 13 Jbeta primers). Repertoires were generated with immunoSEQ multiplex PCR, while TCRdb's copy carries only in-frame clones and drops some. The table records about 98,000 clones, about 81% of them present only once. The data derive from a study of cytomegalovirus exposure and HLA in healthy donors. Trimming cost V 2 bases and J 2 bases; bases outside gene matches: 3. The CDR3 has 15 amino acids. Germline assignment: CDR1 MNHEY and CDR2 SVGAGI. The origin of this receptor is a man aged 35 to 55 in good health and CMV-seronegative. Material: PBMCs. The V call is TRBV6-5, the J call TRBJ2-3; 8 positions match TRBD2. The CDR3 sequence is CASSYGRGDTDTQYF. The CDR3 DNA is TGTGCCAGCAGTTACGGGCGGGGGGACACAGATACGCAGTATTTT.